Included here is one TCR beta chain sequence, with context. What it binds is unknown. Patients had blood sampled at baseline and again on cycle 4 day 1 and cycle 7 day 1. This record belongs to a study of OX40 agonist ivuxolimab in advanced cancers. Notes on the study in general: Also present in some nonresponders was a low level of normalized T-cell clonal expansion. Expanded clones tended on average to be more numerous among CD8+ T cells than CD4+. At 0.1 to 3.0 mg/kg, CD4+ and CD8+ blood T cells expanded clonally by week 6.

TCRdb's table, derived via immunoSEQ multiplex PCR, lists solely in-frame clones and lacks some. The sample lists 60,000 to 90,000 clones, 84% occurring once. The CDR3 sequence is 15 residues long. Trimming cost V 8 bases and J 2 bases; bases outside gene matches: 9. CDR1 is SGHAT, CDR2 FQNNGV, per germline. The source was CD4+ or CD8+ T cells sorted from blood, collected in a trial of the OX40 agonist ivuxolimab. The V call is TRBV11-2, the J call TRBJ2-3; 8 nucleotides agree with TRBD2. This receptor was obtained from an adult with an advanced solid tumor such as melanoma, head and neck, liver or kidney cancer. CDR3: CASGRGGRHTDTQYF. Written as DNA, the CDR3 is TGTGCCAGCGGAAGGGGCGGGAGGCACACAGATACGCAGTATTTT.